One sample yielded the 14 T cell receptor beta chains listed below, sequenced in a study of EBV T-cell therapy then PD-1 blockade in nasopharyngeal carcinoma. As for treatment: AdE1-LMPpoly-expanded autologous EBV-specific T-cell therapy followed by anti-PD-1 nivolumab. Their target antigens are unknown. Sequenced by immunoSEQ multiplex PCR; TCRdb stores in-frame clones only, minus some. The table has some 17,000 clones, around four fifths seen once. Sample: CD8+ T cells from blood, taken at day 0 from a patient whose treatment included autologous EBV-specific T cells and nivolumab. The receptors derive from a man in his forties with nasopharyngeal carcinoma.

This clone was counted between two and nine times. The chain employs TRBV27 and TRBJ1-5, with 9 positions matching TRBD1. Per germline, CDR1 MNHEY and CDR2 SMNVEV (reference sequence). This CDR3 is 15 amino acids long. V dropped 2 bases and J dropped 6; count of bases not matched to a gene: 5. The CDR3 DNA reads as TGTGCCAGCAGTTTAAGGGGACAGGGTGGTCAGCCCCAGCATTTT. Amino acid sequence: CASSLRGQGGQPQHF.

The V gene is TRBV6-1, the J gene TRBJ2-5; 13 bases agree with TRBD2. The germline CDR1 and CDR2 sequences are MNHNS and SASEGT. The CDR3 covers 15 residues. The ends lost 2 bases at V and 4 bases at J; junction bases unmatched: 1. The chain's CDR3 is CASSETSGGAETQYF. The CDR3 DNA is TGTGCCAGCAGTGAAACTAGCGGGGGGGCAGAGACCCAGTACTTC.

This sequence joins TRBV6-6 and TRBJ2-5; D gene uncertain. Trimming left V 7 bases short and J 5 bases short, with 17 bases between. Germline V gene lookup returns CDR1 MNHNY and CDR2 SVGAGI (reference sequence). The CDR3 covers 14 residues. In DNA, the CDR3 is TGTGCCAGCACCCCTCGTGAGCCCGGGGAGACCCAGTACTTC. Encoded protein: CASTPREPGETQYF.

This clone was seen more than once but under ten times. The chain combines TRBV6-1 with TRBJ2-3; TRBD2 matches at 11 bases. J was trimmed by 5 bases and V by 3 bases; bases with no gene match: 7. The CDR3 spans 16 residues. Germline lookup yields CDR1 MNHNS and CDR2 SASEGT. The CDR3 DNA follows: TGTGCCAGCAGTGATCTGCTAGCGGGGGGAGGAGATACGCAGTATTTT. Protein sequence: CASSDLLAGGGDTQYF.

The chain links TRBV5-4 to TRBJ2-7; TRBD2 matches at 8 bases. The V segment lost 4 bases and the J segment 6 bases; nucleotides outside the gene matches: 15. Germline values: CDR1 SGHNT, CDR2 YYREEE (reference sequence). The CDR3 is 16 residues long. The CDR3 DNA reads TGTGCCAGCAGCGCGCGGGGGGCCACCACCCCGTCCGAGCAGTACTTC. Translating it yields CASSARGATTPSEQYF.

The CDR3 protein is CASSEGGTEAFF. The CDR3, as DNA: TGTGCCAGCAGTGAAGGAGGGACTGAAGCTTTCTTT. J is TRBJ1-1 and V is TRBV25-1; D unresolved. The CDR3 is 12 amino acids. Germline CDR1 MGHDK, CDR2 SYGVNS. Trimming took 2 bases from V and 5 from J, leaving 6 bases between them.

The J gene is TRBJ2-2, the V gene TRBV9; D is perhaps TRBD1 (7 bases). CDR1 and CDR2 (germline): SGDLS, YYNGEE. Trimming removed 4 bases from V and 2 bases from J, with 15 bases in between. This CDR3 contains 16 residues. Here the CDR3 reads CASSLRQGGNTGELFF. In DNA form, the CDR3 reads TGTGCCAGCAGCCTCCGACAGGGAGGAAACACCGGGGAGCTGTTTTTT.

V gene TRBV6-5 combines with J gene TRBJ2-4; D not resolved. Trimming cost V 8 bases and J 0 bases, with 5 bases left between them. Per germline, CDR1 MNHEY and CDR2 SVGAGI. CDR3 length equals 12 residues. For the CDR3, the DNA is TGTGCCAGCCGAGGAGCCAAAAACATTCAGTACTTC. Amino acid sequence: CASRGAKNIQYF.

This chain uses TRBV7-9 with TRBJ2-2; D is tentatively TRBD1 or TRBD2 (5 bases each). Germline CDR1 SEHNR, CDR2 FQNEAQ (reference sequence). CDR3 length equals 14 residues. V shed 5 bases and J shed 4 bases, with 11 bases lying between them. CDR3 in DNA: TGTGCCAGCAGCGTTGAGGGACCCACCGGGGAGCTGTTTTTT. It encodes CASSVEGPTGELFF.

V is TRBV7-9 and J is TRBJ2-7, with 8 bases identical to TRBD1. Germline V lookup: CDR1 SEHNR, CDR2 FQNEAQ (reference sequence). This CDR3 is 16 amino acids long. Unmatched junction bases numbered 9, after V lost 5 bases and J lost 0 bases. For the CDR3, the DNA is TGTGCCAGCAGCCCCTCTAAGACAGGGGCCTCCTACGAGCAGTACTTC. Protein product: CASSPSKTGASYEQYF. The variable domain in full, completed from reference TRBV7-9 and TRBJ2-7, reads DTGVSQNPRHKITKRGQNVTFRCDPISEHNRLYWYRQTLGQGPEFLTYFQNEAQLEKSRLLSDRFSAERPKGSFSTLEIQRTEQGDSAMYLCASSPSKTGASYEQYFGPGTRLTVT.

This clone was recorded once. The chain links TRBV24-1 to TRBJ1-2; D perhaps matches TRBD1 (6 bases). The germline V gene has CDR1 KGHDR and CDR2 SFDVKD. Trimming removed 5 bases at V and 2 bases at J, with 11 bases between. The CDR3 totals 14 residues. CDR3: CATSGGQGNYGYTF. The DNA for the CDR3 is TGTGCCACCAGTGGTGGGCAGGGGAACTATGGCTACACCTTC.

The chain joins TRBV9 to TRBJ1-2; 10 nucleotides agree with TRBD1. Unmatched junction bases numbered 11, after V lost 3 bases and J lost 6 bases. Germline V gene sequence: CDR1 SGDLS, CDR2 YYNGEE. This CDR3 contains 16 residues. The DNA of the CDR3 is TGTGCCAGCAGCGAGACACCGGACAGGGGGAATAATGGCTACACCTTC. Translated: CASSETPDRGNNGYTF.

The chain joins TRBV29-1 to TRBJ1-1; 9 bases match TRBD1. Germline V CDR1 and CDR2: SQVTM, ANQGSEA. The V gene end was trimmed by 6 bases and the J gene end by 5 bases; junction bases not matched to a gene: 7. This CDR3 is 13 amino acids long. The CDR3 sequence: CSVSTGGRTEAFF. In DNA form, the CDR3 reads TGCAGCGTATCGACAGGGGGAAGGACTGAAGCTTTCTTT.

This clone was found a few times. The chain is built from TRBV30 and TRBJ1-6; weak D call: TRBD1 (5 bases). Germline V gives CDR1 GTSNPN, CDR2 SVGIG (reference sequence). V was trimmed by 1 base and J by 13 bases, leaving 14 bases between them. CDR3 length: 13 amino acids. The CDR3 DNA is TGTGCCTGGAGTGAGGGGAGTGTACGTCCCCTCCACTTT. Translated: CAWSEGSVRPLHF.